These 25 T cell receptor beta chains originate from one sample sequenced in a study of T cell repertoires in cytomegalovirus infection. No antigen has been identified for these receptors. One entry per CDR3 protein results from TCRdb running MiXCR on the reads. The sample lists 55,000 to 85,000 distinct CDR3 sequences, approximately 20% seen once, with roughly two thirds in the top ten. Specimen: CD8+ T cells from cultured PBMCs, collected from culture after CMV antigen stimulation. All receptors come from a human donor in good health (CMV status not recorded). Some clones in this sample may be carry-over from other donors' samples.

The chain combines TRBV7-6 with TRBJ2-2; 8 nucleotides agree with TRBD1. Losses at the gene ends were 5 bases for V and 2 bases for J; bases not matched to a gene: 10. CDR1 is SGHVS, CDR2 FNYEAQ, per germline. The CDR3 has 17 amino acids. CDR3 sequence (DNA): TGTGCCAGCAGCGTAAGATCAGGGGGCGATAACACCGGGGAGCTGTTTTTT. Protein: CASSVRSGGDNTGELFF.

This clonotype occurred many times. The CDR3 loop is CASSVPGEIAKNIQYF. As DNA, the CDR3 is TGTGCCAGCAGCGTTCCAGGGGAAATAGCCAAAAACATTCAGTACTTC. The genes are TRBV28 and TRBJ2-4, with a possible D match to TRBD1 (6 bases). The CDR3 is 16 residues long. CDR1 and CDR2 from the germline V gene are MDHEN and SYDVKM. Trimming stripped 6 bases from V and 0 bases from J, with 15 bases between. The entire variable domain, with the rest obtained from reference TRBV28 and TRBJ2-4, is as follows: DVKVTQSSRYLVKRTGEKVFLECVQDMDHENMFWYRQDPGLGLRLIYFSYDVKMKEKGDIPEGYSVSREKKERFSLILESASTNQTSMYLCASSVPGEIAKNIQYFGAGTRLSVL.

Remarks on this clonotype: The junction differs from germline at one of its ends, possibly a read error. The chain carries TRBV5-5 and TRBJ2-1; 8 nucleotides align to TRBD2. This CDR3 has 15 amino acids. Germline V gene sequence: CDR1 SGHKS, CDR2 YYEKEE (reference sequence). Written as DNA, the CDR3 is TGTGCCAGCAGTTTGGCGGGGGGTTGGGATAATGAGCAGTTCTTC. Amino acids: CASSLAGGWDNEQFF. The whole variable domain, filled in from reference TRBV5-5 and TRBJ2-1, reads DAGVTQSPTHLIKTRGQQVTLRCSPISGHKSVSWYQQVLGQGPQFIFQYYEKEERGRGNFPDRFSARQFPNYSSELNVNALLLGDSALYLCASSLAGGWDNEQFFGPGTRLTVL.

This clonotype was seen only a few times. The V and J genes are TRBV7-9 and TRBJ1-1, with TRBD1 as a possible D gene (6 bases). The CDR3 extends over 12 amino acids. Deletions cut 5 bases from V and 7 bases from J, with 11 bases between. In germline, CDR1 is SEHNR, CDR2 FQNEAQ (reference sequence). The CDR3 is CASSPGGHEAFF. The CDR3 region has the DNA TGTGCCAGCAGCCCGGGGGGGCATGAAGCTTTCTTT.

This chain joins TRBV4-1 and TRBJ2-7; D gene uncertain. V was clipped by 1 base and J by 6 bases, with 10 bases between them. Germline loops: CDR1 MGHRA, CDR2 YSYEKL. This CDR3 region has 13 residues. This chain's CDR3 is CASSQGQDIEQYF. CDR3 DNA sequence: TGCGCCAGCAGCCAAGGACAAGATATCGAGCAGTACTTC.

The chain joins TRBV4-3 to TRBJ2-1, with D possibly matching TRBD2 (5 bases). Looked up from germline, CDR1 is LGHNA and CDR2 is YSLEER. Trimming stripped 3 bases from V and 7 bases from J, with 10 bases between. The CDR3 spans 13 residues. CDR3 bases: TGCGCCAGCAGCCACTTTTCGGGGAATGAGCAGTTCTTC. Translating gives CASSHFSGNEQFF.

CDR3 amino acids: CASGSPRQGPTGELFF. The CDR3, as DNA: TGTGCTAGTGGTTCCCCCCGACAGGGGCCCACCGGGGAGCTGTTTTTT. The rearrangement joins TRBV12-5 to TRBJ2-2; 8 positions match TRBD1. The CDR3 consists of 16 residues. Per the germline V gene, CDR1 is LGHNT and CDR2 is FRNRAP. V lost 4 bases to trimming and J lost 4 bases; unmatched junction nucleotides: 8.

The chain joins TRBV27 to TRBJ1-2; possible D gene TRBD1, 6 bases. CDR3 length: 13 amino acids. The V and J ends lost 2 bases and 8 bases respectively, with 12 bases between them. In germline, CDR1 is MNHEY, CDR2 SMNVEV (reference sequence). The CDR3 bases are TGTGCCAGCAGTTTACAGGGGTGGGTCGGCTACACCTTC. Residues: CASSLQGWVGYTF.

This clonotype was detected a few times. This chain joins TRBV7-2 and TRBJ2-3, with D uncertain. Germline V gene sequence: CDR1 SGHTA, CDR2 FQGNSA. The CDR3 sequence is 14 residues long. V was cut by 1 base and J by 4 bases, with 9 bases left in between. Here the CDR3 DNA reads TGTGCCAGCAGCTTAGTCGGCGTGGCAGATACGCAGTATTTT. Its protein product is CASSLVGVADTQYF.

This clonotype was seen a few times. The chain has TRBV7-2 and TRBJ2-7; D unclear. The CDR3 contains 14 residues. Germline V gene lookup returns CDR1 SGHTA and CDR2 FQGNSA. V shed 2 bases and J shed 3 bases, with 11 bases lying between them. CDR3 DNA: TGTGCCAGCAGCTTAAATCTAGGTAGCTACGAGCAGTACTTC. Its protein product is CASSLNLGSYEQYF.

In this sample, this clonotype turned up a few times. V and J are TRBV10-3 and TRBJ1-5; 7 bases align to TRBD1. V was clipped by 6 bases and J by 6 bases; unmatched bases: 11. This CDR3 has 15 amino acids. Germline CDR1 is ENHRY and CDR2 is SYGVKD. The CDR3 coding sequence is TGTGCCATCAGCGCCACCGGGACAGAAAGTCAGCCCCAGCATTTT. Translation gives CAISATGTESQPQHF.

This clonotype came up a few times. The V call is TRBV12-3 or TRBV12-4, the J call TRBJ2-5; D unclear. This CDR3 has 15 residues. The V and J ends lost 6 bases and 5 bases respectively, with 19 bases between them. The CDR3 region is CASSPSEAVSETQYF. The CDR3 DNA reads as TGTGCCAGCAGCCCGAGTGAGGCAGTTTCGGAGACCCAGTACTTC.

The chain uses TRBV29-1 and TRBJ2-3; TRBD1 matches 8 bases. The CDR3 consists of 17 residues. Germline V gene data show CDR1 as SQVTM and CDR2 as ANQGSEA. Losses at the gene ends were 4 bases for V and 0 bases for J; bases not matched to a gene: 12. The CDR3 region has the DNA TGCAGCGTTGGACAGGGGATACTTCAAGCTAGCACAGATACGCAGTATTTT. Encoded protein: CSVGQGILQASTDTQYF.

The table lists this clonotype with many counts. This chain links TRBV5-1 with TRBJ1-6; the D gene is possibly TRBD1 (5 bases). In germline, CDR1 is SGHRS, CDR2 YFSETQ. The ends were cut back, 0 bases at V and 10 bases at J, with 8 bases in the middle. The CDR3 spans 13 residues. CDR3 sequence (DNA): TGCGCCAGCAGCTTGGGGGGCTCATCACCCCTCCACTTT. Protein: CASSLGGSSPLHF.

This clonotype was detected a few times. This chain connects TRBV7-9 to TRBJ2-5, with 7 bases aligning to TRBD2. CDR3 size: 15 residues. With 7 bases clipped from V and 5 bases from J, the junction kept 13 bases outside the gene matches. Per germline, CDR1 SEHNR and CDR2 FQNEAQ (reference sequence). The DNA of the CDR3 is TGTGCCAGCACCGAGACCGGGGGGTCGGTGGAGACCCAGTACTTC. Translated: CASTETGGSVETQYF. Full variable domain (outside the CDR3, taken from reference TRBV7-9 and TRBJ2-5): DTGVSQNPRHKITKRGQNVTFRCDPISEHNRLYWYRQTLGQGPEFLTYFQNEAQLEKSRLLSDRFSAERPKGSFSTLEIQRTEQGDSAMYLCASTETGGSVETQYFGPGTRLLVL.

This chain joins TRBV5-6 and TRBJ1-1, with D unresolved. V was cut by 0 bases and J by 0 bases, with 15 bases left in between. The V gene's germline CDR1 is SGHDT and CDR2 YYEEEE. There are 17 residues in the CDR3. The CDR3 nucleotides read TGTGCCAGCAGCTTGGGCGGCGGCGCTCTCATGAACACTGAAGCTTTCTTT. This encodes CASSLGGGALMNTEAFF.

The CDR3 region has the DNA TGTGCCAGCAGGGCGGGACTCGGGACGACGTACGAGCAGTACTTC. Its protein product is CASRAGLGTTYEQYF. The genes are TRBV5-4 and TRBJ2-7; maybe TRBD2 (6 bases). Germline CDR1 SGHNT, CDR2 YYREEE (reference sequence). Trimming pared 5 bases from V and 4 bases from J, leaving 19 bases between. The CDR3 is 15 amino acids. The full variable domain, in which reference TRBV5-4 and TRBJ2-7 provide the parts outside the CDR3, is ETGVTQSPTHLIKTRGQQVTLRCSSQSGHNTVSWYQQALGQGPQFIFQYYREEENGRGNFPPRFSGLQFPNYSSELNVNALELDDSALYLCASRAGLGTTYEQYFGPGTRLTVT.

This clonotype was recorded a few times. The CDR3 region is CASSHTHKGANTEAFF. The CDR3 DNA follows: TGTGCCAGCAGCCATACACACAAGGGTGCGAACACTGAAGCTTTCTTT. The J gene is TRBJ1-1, the V gene TRBV5-8; D is uncertain. CDR1 SGHTS and CDR2 YDEGEE come from the germline V gene. V gave up 4 bases and J gave up 1 base, with 17 bases separating them. CDR3 length: 16 residues.

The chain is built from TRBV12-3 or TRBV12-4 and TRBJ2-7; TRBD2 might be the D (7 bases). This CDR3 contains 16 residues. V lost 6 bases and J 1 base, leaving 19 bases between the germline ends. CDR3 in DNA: TGTGCCAGCAGCACTCCGGGGGAGGGGGAATCCTACGAGCAGTACTTC. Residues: CASSTPGEGESYEQYF.

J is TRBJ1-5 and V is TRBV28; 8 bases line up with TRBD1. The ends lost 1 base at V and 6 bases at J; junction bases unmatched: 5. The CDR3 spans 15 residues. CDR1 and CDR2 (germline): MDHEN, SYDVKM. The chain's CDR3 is CASSLYPGGVQPQHF. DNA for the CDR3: TGTGCCAGCAGTTTATATCCAGGGGGCGTTCAGCCCCAGCATTTT.

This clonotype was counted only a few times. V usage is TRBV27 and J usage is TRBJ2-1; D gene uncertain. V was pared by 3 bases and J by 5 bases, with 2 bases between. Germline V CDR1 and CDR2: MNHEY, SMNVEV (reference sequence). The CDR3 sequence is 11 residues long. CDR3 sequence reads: CASSFNNEQFF. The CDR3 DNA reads TGTGCCAGCAGTTTCAACAATGAGCAGTTCTTC.

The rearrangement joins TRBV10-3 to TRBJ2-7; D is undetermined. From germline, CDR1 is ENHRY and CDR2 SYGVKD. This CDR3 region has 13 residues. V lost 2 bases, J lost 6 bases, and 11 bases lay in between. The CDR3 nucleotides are TGTGCCATCAGTGAGACCGGAGTTGGCGAGCAGTACTTC. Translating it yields CAISETGVGEQYF.

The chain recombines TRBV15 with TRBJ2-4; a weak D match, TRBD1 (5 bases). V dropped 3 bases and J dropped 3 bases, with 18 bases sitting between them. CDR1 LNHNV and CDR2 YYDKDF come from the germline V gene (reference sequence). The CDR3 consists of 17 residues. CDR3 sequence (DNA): TGTGCCACCAGCAGGGTAGGGGCAGGATTGGACAAAAACATTCAGTACTTC. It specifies CATSRVGAGLDKNIQYF.

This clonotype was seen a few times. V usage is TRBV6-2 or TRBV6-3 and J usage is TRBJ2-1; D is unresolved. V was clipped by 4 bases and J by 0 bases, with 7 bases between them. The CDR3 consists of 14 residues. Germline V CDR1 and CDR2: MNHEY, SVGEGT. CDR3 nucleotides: TGTGCCAGCAGTTTCCCCGGCTCCTACAATGAGCAGTTCTTC. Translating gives CASSFPGSYNEQFF.

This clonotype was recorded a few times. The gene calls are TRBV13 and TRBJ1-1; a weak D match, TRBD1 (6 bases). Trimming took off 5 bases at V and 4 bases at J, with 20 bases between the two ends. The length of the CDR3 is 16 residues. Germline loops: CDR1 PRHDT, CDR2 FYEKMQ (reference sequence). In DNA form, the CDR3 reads TGTGCCAGCAGCCGATCGGCCCGGGGGGCTGGCACTGAAGCTTTCTTT. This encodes CASSRSARGAGTEAFF.